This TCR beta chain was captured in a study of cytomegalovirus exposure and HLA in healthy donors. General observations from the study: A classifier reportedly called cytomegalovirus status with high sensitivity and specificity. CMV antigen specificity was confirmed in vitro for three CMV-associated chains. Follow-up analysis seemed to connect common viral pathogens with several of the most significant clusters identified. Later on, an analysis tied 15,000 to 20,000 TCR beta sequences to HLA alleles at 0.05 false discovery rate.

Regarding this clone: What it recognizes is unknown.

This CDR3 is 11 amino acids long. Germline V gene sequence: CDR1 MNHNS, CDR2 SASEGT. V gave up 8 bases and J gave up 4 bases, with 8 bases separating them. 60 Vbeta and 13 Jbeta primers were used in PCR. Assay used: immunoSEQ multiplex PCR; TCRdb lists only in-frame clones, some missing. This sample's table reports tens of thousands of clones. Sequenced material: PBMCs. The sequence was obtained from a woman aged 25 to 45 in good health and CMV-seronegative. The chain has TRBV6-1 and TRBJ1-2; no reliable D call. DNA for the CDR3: TGTGCCAGCCGGTCGAGCTATGGCTACACCTTC. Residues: CASRSSYGYTF.